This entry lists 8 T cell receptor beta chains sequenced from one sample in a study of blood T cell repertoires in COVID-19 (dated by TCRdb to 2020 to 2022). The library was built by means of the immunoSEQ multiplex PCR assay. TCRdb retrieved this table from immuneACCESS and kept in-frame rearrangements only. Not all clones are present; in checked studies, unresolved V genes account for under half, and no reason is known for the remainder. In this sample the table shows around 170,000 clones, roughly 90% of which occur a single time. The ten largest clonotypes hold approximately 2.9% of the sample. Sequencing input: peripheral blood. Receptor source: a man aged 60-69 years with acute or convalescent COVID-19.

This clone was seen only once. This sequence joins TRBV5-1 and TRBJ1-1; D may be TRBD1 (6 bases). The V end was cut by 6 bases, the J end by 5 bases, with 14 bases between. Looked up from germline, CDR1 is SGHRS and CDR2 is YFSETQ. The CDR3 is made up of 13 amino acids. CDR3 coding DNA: TGCGCCAGCAACAGGGACCCTGAGACTGAAGCTTTCTTT. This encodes CASNRDPETEAFF.

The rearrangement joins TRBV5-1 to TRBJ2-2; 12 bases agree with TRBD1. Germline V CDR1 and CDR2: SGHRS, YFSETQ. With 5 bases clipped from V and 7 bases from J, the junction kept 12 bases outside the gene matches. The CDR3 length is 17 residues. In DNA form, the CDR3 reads TGCGCCAGCAGTCATCCAAGGGACAGGGGGCCCGTCGGGGAGCTGTTTTTT. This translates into CASSHPRDRGPVGELFF.

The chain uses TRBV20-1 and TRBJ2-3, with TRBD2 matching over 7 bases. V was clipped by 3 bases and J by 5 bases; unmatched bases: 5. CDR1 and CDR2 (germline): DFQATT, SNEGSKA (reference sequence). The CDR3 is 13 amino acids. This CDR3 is CSASRGVGDTQYF. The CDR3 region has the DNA TGCAGTGCTAGTCGGGGGGTGGGAGATACGCAGTATTTT.

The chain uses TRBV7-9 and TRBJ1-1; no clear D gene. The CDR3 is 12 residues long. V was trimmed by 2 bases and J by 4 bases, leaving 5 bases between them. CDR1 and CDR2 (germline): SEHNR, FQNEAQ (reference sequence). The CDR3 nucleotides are TGTGCCAGCAGCTTATCCATCACTGAAGCTTTCTTT. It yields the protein CASSLSITEAFF.

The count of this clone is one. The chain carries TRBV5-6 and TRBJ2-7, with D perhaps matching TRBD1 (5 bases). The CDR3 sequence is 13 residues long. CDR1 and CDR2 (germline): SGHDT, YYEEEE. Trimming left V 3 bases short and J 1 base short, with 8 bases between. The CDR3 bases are TGTGCCAGCAGCTCCCAGGGATCCTACGAGCAGTACTTC. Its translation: CASSSQGSYEQYF.

CDR3 sequence: CATSRTNYHEQYF. DNA of the CDR3: TGTGCCACCAGCAGGACTAACTACCACGAGCAGTACTTC. The chain has TRBV24-1 and TRBJ2-7; D is possibly TRBD2 (6 bases). This CDR3 has 13 residues. V shed 7 bases and J shed 5 bases, with 14 bases lying between them. The germline V gene has CDR1 KGHDR and CDR2 SFDVKD.

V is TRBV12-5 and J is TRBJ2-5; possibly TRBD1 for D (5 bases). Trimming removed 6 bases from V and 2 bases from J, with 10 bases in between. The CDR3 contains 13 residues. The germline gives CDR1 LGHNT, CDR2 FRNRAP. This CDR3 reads CASGVGVQETQYF. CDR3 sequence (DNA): TGTGCTAGTGGAGTAGGGGTTCAAGAGACCCAGTACTTC.

Here the CDR3 DNA reads TGTGCCAGCAGTTTGGGCAGGGGGCCTTACGAGCAGTACTTC. Amino acid sequence: CASSLGRGPYEQYF. The chain joins TRBV2 to TRBJ2-7; 8 positions agree with TRBD1. Germline loops: CDR1 SNHLY, CDR2 FYNNEI. CDR3 length equals 14 residues. Germline trimming cut 5 bases from V and 4 bases from J; bases unmatched to any gene: 7.